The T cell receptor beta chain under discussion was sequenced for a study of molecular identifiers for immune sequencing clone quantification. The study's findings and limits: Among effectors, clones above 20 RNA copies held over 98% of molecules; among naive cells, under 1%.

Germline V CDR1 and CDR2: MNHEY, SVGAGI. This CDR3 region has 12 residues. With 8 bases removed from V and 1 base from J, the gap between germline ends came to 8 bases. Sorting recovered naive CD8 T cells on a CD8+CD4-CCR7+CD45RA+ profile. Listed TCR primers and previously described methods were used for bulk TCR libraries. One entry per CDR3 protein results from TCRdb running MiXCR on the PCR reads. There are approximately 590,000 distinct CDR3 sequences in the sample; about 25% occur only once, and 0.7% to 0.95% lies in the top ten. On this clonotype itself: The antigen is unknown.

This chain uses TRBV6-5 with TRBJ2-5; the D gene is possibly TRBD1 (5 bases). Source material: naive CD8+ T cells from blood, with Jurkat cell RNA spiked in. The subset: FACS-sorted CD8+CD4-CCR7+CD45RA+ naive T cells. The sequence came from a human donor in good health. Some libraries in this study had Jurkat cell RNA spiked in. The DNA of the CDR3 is TGTGCCAGCGGACACAGCCAAGAGACCCAGTACTTC. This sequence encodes CASGHSQETQYF.